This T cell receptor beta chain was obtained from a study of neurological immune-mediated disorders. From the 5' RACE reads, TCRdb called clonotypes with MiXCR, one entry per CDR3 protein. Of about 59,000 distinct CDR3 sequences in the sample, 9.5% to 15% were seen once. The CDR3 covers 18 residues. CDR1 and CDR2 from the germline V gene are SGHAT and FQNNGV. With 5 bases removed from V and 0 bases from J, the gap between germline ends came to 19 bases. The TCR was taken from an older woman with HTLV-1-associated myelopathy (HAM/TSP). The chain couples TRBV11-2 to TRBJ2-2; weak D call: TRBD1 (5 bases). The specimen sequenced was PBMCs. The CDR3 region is CASSPSPEWTSNTGELFF. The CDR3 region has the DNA TGTGCCAGCAGCCCCAGCCCGGAATGGACATCGAACACCGGGGAGCTGTTTTTT.